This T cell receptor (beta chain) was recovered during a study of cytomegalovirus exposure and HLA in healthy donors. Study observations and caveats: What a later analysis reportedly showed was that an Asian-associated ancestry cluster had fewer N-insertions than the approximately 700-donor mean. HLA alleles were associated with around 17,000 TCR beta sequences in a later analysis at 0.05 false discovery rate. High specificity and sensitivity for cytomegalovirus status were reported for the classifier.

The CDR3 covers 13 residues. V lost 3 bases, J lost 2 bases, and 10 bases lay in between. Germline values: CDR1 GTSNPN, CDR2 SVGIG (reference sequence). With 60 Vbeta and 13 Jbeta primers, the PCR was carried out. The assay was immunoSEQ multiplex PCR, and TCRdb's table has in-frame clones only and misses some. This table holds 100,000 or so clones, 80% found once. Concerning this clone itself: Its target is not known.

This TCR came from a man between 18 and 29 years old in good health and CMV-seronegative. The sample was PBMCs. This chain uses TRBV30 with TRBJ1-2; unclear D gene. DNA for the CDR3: TGTGCCTGGAGCCTAGAGGGCAACTATGGCTACACCTTC. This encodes CAWSLEGNYGYTF. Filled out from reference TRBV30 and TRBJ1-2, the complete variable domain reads SQTIHQWPATLVQPVGSPLSLECTVEGTSNPNLYWYRQAAGRGLQLLFYSVGIGQISSEVPQNLSASRPQDRQFILSSKKLLLSDSGFYLCAWSLEGNYGYTFGSGTRLTVV.